This TCR beta chain derives from a study of CD8+ T cells in alopecia areata. Whole-study findings and limits: Throughout tofacitinib, many expanded lesional clones continued to persist in scalp and blood. Given one nonresponder, whether baseline CD8+ expansion relates to response remains uncertain.

Reverse transcription of extracted RNA yielded cDNA, which provided the sequencing template. Some clones are missing from TCRdb's copy, which holds only in-frame ones; the method was immunoSEQ multiplex PCR. The sample lists 120,000 to 150,000 clones; around 86% were seen once. Treatment specified: oral pan-JAK inhibitor, 5-10 mg twice daily. Sorted out of PBMCs were CD4+ T cells and CD8+ T cells. In regard to this clone: Antigen unknown.

Germline lookup yields CDR1 MNHEY and CDR2 SMNVEV (reference sequence). With 3 bases clipped from V and 3 bases from J, the junction kept 11 bases outside the gene matches. The CDR3 consists of 18 residues. The rearrangement links TRBV27 to TRBJ2-2, with 9 positions matching TRBD1. This receptor was identified in a human donor with alopecia areata. Specimen: CD8+ T cells sorted from blood, collected at week 4, from a patient treated with tofacitinib. CDR3 bases: TGTGCCAGCAGTTTCTTTATACAGGGGGCAGGCGACACCGGGGAGCTGTTTTTT. Encoded protein: CASSFFIQGAGDTGELFF.